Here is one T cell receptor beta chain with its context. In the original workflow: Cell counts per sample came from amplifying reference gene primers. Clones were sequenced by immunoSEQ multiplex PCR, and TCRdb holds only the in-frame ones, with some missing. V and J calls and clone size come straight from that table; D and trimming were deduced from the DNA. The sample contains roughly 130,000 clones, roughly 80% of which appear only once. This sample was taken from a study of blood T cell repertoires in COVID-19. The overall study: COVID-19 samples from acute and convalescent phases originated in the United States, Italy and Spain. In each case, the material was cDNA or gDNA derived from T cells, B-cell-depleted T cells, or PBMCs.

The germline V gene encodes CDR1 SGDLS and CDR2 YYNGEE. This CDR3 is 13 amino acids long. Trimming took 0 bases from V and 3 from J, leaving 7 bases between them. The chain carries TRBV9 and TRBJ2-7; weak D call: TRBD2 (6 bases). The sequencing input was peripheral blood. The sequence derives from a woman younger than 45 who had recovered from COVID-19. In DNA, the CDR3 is TGTGCCAGCAGCGTAGAGGAGGGCTACGAGCAGTACTTC. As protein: CASSVEEGYEQYF.